These 15 T cell receptor beta chains originate from one sample sequenced in a study of shared clonotypes between healthy human individuals. Measured with immunoSEQ multiplex PCR; TCRdb has only the in-frame clones, and not every one. The sample holds about 2.4 million clones, roughly 93% seen once. The sample consisted of naive CD4+ T cells from PBMCs. Subset in this sample: CD45RA+ positively selected. All receptors derive from a young man in good health. Some clones in this sample may be carry-over from other donors' samples.

The chain carries TRBV28 and TRBJ2-7, with 10 bases that match TRBD1. The J segment lost 1 base and the V segment lost 6 bases, leaving 12 bases of the junction unmatched. The CDR3 runs 17 residues. CDR1 and CDR2 from the germline V gene are MDHEN and SYDVKM. CDR3 in DNA: TGTGCCAGCAGCCCTGGACAGGGGGTTAGAGGATCCTACGAGCAGTACTTC. Its protein product is CASSPGQGVRGSYEQYF.

The chain carries TRBV5-4 and TRBJ2-7, with TRBD1 identical over 10 bases. This CDR3 comprises 16 residues. The J segment lost 2 bases and the V segment lost 0 bases, leaving 5 bases of the junction unmatched. CDR1 is SGHNT and CDR2 is YYREEE in the germline V gene (reference sequence). The chain's CDR3 is CASSLGDRGPAYEQYF. The DNA of the CDR3 is TGTGCCAGCAGCTTGGGGGACAGGGGCCCGGCCTACGAGCAGTACTTC.

The rearrangement joins TRBV14 to TRBJ2-6; perhaps TRBD1 as D (7 bases). V gave up 4 bases and J gave up 1 base, with 20 bases separating them. Germline V gene sequence: CDR1 SGHDN, CDR2 FVKESK. The CDR3 spans 19 residues. Here the CDR3 reads CASSPPWQGGISGANVLTF. In nucleotides, the CDR3 is TGTGCCAGCAGCCCCCCATGGCAGGGGGGTATTTCTGGGGCCAACGTCCTGACTTTC.

V gene TRBV6-1 combines with J gene TRBJ2-4; TRBD2 is a possible D gene (6 bases). Trimming left V 8 bases short and J 0 bases short, with 14 bases between. The CDR3 extends over 15 amino acids. From germline, CDR1 is MNHNS and CDR2 SASEGT. In nucleotides, the CDR3 is TGTGCCAGCCTGGAGGGTGCCGTAGCCAAAAACATTCAGTACTTC. Translated, it gives CASLEGAVAKNIQYF.

The J gene is TRBJ2-1, the V gene TRBV4-2; D not resolved. V was shortened by 2 bases and J by 5 bases, with 10 bases between the two germline ends. The CDR3 has 14 amino acids. Germline V CDR1 and CDR2: LGHNA, YNFKEQ. The CDR3 DNA sequence: TGTGCCAGCAGCCAACCGACTGGCAACAATGAGCAGTTCTTC. This sequence encodes CASSQPTGNNEQFF.

The rearrangement uses TRBV4-2 and TRBJ2-5; TRBD1 aligns across 7 bases. The germline V gene encodes CDR1 LGHNA and CDR2 YNFKEQ. V gave up 1 base and J gave up 4 bases; unmatched junction bases: 9. The CDR3 totals 16 residues. As DNA, the CDR3 is TGTGCCAGCAGCCAAGGAGAGGGGGCGATAGTAGAGACCCAGTACTTC. Its translation: CASSQGEGAIVETQYF.

The chain links TRBV29-1 to TRBJ2-7, with 7 bases matching TRBD2. V was pared by 4 bases and J by 1 base, with 19 bases of the junction left unmatched. Germline V gene sequence: CDR1 SQVTM, CDR2 ANQGSEA. The CDR3 runs 18 residues. The CDR3 reads CSVARGYHGEGLSYEQYF. DNA of the CDR3: TGCAGCGTTGCAAGGGGATATCACGGGGAGGGGCTATCCTACGAGCAGTACTTC.

This clone was counted once. The chain combines TRBV2 with TRBJ1-3, with D hard to call. This CDR3 comprises 12 residues. CDR1 and CDR2 from the germline V gene are SNHLY and FYNNEI. Deletions cut 8 bases from V and 4 bases from J, with 9 bases between. CDR3 residues: CASSLTGNTIYF. The DNA for the CDR3 is TGTGCCAGCTCTCTAACAGGAAACACCATATATTTT.

The chain couples TRBV18 to TRBJ2-7, with D uncertain. V was pared by 3 bases and J by 7 bases, with 13 bases between. The length of the CDR3 is 13 residues. The V gene's germline CDR1 is KGHSH and CDR2 LQKENI. As DNA, the CDR3 is TGTGCCAGCTCACCCACGGTACGCGGTGAGCAGTACTTC. It is translated as CASSPTVRGEQYF.

The genes are TRBV2 and TRBJ2-2; TRBD1 or TRBD2 may be the D gene (5 bases each). The V gene lost 6 bases and the J gene lost 3 bases, with 14 bases spanning the gap. Looked up from germline, CDR1 is SNHLY and CDR2 is FYNNEI. The CDR3 contains 15 residues. The CDR3 DNA is TGTGCCAGCAGCCGGGACGGTAGGGACACCGGGGAGCTGTTTTTT. Its protein product is CASSRDGRDTGELFF.

As for this clone: The sample contains more than one DNA sequence encoding this CDR3. V usage is TRBV7-9 and J usage is TRBJ1-5; D gene ambiguous. V lost 2 bases, J lost 3 bases, and 8 bases lay in between. The CDR3 runs to 14 residues. In germline, CDR1 is SEHNR, CDR2 FQNEAQ (reference sequence). The CDR3 nucleotides read TGTGCCAGCAGCTTATCGGGAACCAATCAGCCCCAGCATTTT. This gives the protein CASSLSGTNQPQHF.

There are a few counts of this clone. The V and J genes are TRBV5-1 and TRBJ2-7, with 7 bases fitting TRBD2. The CDR3 sequence is 14 residues long. Germline V gene lookup returns CDR1 SGHRS and CDR2 YFSETQ. The V and J ends lost 7 bases and 2 bases, in that order; junction bases with no gene match: 9. The CDR3, as DNA: TGCGCCAGCGGATCGGGGGGACCCGCCTACGAGCAGTACTTC. As protein: CASGSGGPAYEQYF.

The J gene is TRBJ2-2, the V gene TRBV7-7, with 7 positions matching TRBD2. Germline V lookup: CDR1 SSHAT, CDR2 FNYEAQ (reference sequence). The trim removed 10 bases at V and 6 bases at J, leaving 11 bases unmatched. This CDR3 is built from 14 residues. The CDR3 DNA reads as TGTGCCACACCTAACGGGGAGGGTCCCGGGGAGCTGTTTTTT. The encoded protein is CATPNGEGPGELFF.

V usage is TRBV7-2 and J usage is TRBJ2-5; 8 nucleotides agree with TRBD1. This CDR3 contains 17 residues. With 5 bases clipped from V and 5 bases from J, the junction kept 16 bases outside the gene matches. The germline V gene has CDR1 SGHTA and CDR2 FQGNSA. The CDR3 region is CASSTPPGQGAGETQYF. The CDR3 DNA follows: TGTGCCAGCAGCACACCGCCCGGGCAGGGGGCCGGGGAGACCCAGTACTTC.

A word on this clone: The sample contains more than one DNA sequence encoding this CDR3. The CDR3 sequence is CASSLGRADTQYF. CDR3 nucleotides: TGTGCCAGCAGCTTAGGCAGGGCAGATACGCAGTATTTT. This chain joins TRBV11-2 and TRBJ2-3, with TRBD1 as a possible D gene (5 bases). Trimming left V 1 base short and J 4 bases short, with 6 bases between. Germline CDR1 SGHAT, CDR2 FQNNGV. The CDR3 length is 13 residues.